These 10 T cell receptor beta chains came from one sample sequenced in a study of Ad26.COV2.S vaccination and SARS-CoV-2 variants. The repertoire was sequenced with immunoSEQ multiplex PCR; TCRdb's copy has only in-frame clones and lacks some. The repertoire holds about 370,000 clones, with around 91% as singletons. Treatment reported: about 20 received Ad26.COV2.S at low or high dose, single or two shots; several received placebo; per-sample allocation not given. Day 63 after the first vaccine or placebo injection was the time point for sampling. The sample consisted of peripheral blood, taken in a trial of Ad26.COV2.S vaccine versus placebo. These receptors were collected from a person between 18 and 60 years old who received the Ad26.COV2.S COVID-19 vaccine or a placebo.

The CDR3 DNA reads TGTGCCAGCAGTCGAAGAGCCACGGGGGCGGGGGTGGCGTATTTT. Translating it yields CASSRRATGAGVAYF. J is TRBJ2-3 and V is TRBV28; D perhaps matches TRBD2 (7 bases). The CDR3 runs 15 residues. Germline V gene sequence: CDR1 MDHEN, CDR2 SYDVKM. The V end was cut by 5 bases, the J end by 14 bases, with 26 bases between.

This chain joins TRBV3-1 (or the pseudogene TRBV3-2) and TRBJ2-7, with no clear D. This CDR3 has 13 amino acids. CDR1 is LGHDT and CDR2 is YNNKEL in the germline V gene (reference sequence). Trimming left V 3 bases short and J 2 bases short, with 8 bases between. The DNA for the CDR3 is TGTGCCAGCAGCCATGGCGGCACCTACGAGCAGTACTTC. Translated: CASSHGGTYEQYF.

V usage is TRBV15 and J usage is TRBJ1-1, with D possibly matching TRBD1 (5 bases). V lost 4 bases to trimming and J lost 4 bases, with 13 bases between them. The CDR3 covers 14 residues. CDR1 and CDR2 from the germline V gene are LNHNV and YYDKDF (reference sequence). For the CDR3, the DNA is TGTGCCACCAGCACGAGACGGGGCGGCACTGAAGCTTTCTTT. Encoded protein: CATSTRRGGTEAFF.

The chain employs TRBV5-1 and TRBJ2-1; possibly TRBD2 for D (7 bases). From germline, CDR1 is SGHRS and CDR2 YFSETQ. The CDR3 has 15 amino acids. The ends were cut back, 0 bases at V and 7 bases at J, with 14 bases in the middle. Here the CDR3 reads CASSLVGGGPNEQFF. CDR3 bases: TGCGCCAGCAGCTTGGTAGGGGGAGGGCCTAATGAGCAGTTCTTC.

V is TRBV7-2 and J is TRBJ2-3; TRBD1 matches at 12 bases. J was trimmed by 2 bases and V by 5 bases; bases with no gene match: 5. The CDR3 contains 16 residues. Germline V gene lookup returns CDR1 SGHTA and CDR2 FQGNSA. The CDR3 region has the DNA TGTGCCAGCAGCCTCCGGGACAGGGGGCCCACAGATACGCAGTATTTT. This gives the protein CASSLRDRGPTDTQYF.

This clone is a singleton in its sample. This CDR3 is also generated by other DNA sequences in the sample. The V gene is TRBV6-2 or TRBV6-3, the J gene TRBJ2-7; D gene unclear. V shed 6 bases and J shed 0 bases, with 6 bases lying between them. The CDR3 contains 12 residues. Germline CDR1 and CDR2: MNHEY and SVGEGT. The CDR3 sequence: CASSPSSYEQYF. In DNA form, the CDR3 reads TGTGCCAGCAGCCCGAGCTCCTACGAGCAGTACTTC.

V usage is TRBV6-5 and J usage is TRBJ2-7, with a tentative D call TRBD1 (5 bases). V was cut by 4 bases and J by 3 bases, with 7 bases left in between. The CDR3 is 12 residues long. CDR1 and CDR2 (germline): MNHEY, SVGAGI. Here the CDR3 reads CASSFDSYEQYF. The CDR3 nucleotides read TGTGCCAGCAGTTTCGACAGCTACGAGCAGTACTTC.

The V gene is TRBV2, the J gene TRBJ2-6, with 11 bases aligning to TRBD1. Germline V gives CDR1 SNHLY, CDR2 FYNNEI. J was trimmed by 3 bases and V by 6 bases; bases with no gene match: 7. The CDR3 totals 17 residues. As DNA, the CDR3 is TGTGCCAGCAGCCGGGACAGGGGGAACTATGGGGCCAACGTCCTGACTTTC. Residues: CASSRDRGNYGANVLTF.

This chain joins TRBV29-1 and TRBJ2-5; TRBD2 matches 11 bases. Germline V gene sequence: CDR1 SQVTM, CDR2 ANQGSEA. The CDR3 contains 17 residues. The trim removed 3 bases at V and 7 bases at J, leaving 16 bases unmatched. The CDR3: CSVDSRGGGLAGATQYF. CDR3 nucleotides: TGCAGCGTTGATTCCAGGGGCGGAGGACTAGCGGGCGCGACCCAGTACTTC.

This chain links TRBV29-1 with TRBJ2-7; no reliable D call. V lost 5 bases, J lost 3 bases, and 11 bases lay in between. The CDR3 consists of 12 residues. CDR1 and CDR2 from the germline V gene are SQVTM and ANQGSEA. CDR3 nucleotides: TGCAGCGTTTTCTCCGAACTCTACGAGCAGTACTTC. It yields the protein CSVFSELYEQYF.